These 15 T cell receptor beta chains share one sample of origin, sequenced in a study of Graves' ophthalmopathy and Graves' hyperthyroidism. From RNA, the CDR3 regions of TCR beta chains were amplified and sequenced. The workflow started with a first-round RT-PCR run with HTBI primers and then moved on to a second-round multiplex PCR. TCRdb re-derived calls from the multiplex PCR reads in MiXCR, one entry per CDR3 protein. The sample has 300,000 to 400,000 distinct CDR3 sequences, under 20% seen once. The material sequenced was peripheral blood. The source of these receptors is an adult man with Graves' ophthalmopathy.

This clonotype was detected ten times or more. This sequence joins TRBV10-3 and TRBJ2-7, with 13 bases matching TRBD2. This CDR3 contains 13 residues. The V gene end was trimmed by 9 bases and the J gene end by 5 bases; junction bases not matched to a gene: 4. Per the germline V gene, CDR1 is ENHRY and CDR2 is SYGVKD. CDR3 bases: TGTGCCATTACCGGGACTAGCGGGGACGAGCAGTACTTC. Encoded protein: CAITGTSGDEQYF.

This clonotype was seen many times. This chain connects TRBV2 to TRBJ1-2; D gene unclear. The CDR3 spans 13 residues. The germline V and J ends were trimmed by 0 bases and 5 bases, with 7 bases remaining between them. CDR1 and CDR2 (germline): SNHLY, FYNNEI. This CDR3 reads CASSEAYSYGYTF. CDR3 bases: TGTGCCAGCAGTGAAGCTTACAGTTATGGCTACACCTTC. Based on the CDR3 plus reference TRBV2 and TRBJ1-2, the full variable domain is EPEVTQTPSHQVTQMGQEVILRCVPISNHLYFYWYRQILGQKVEFLVSFYNNEISEKSEIFDDQFSVERPDGSNFTLKIRSTKLEDSAMYFCASSEAYSYGYTFGSGTRLTVV.

This clonotype was seen ten or more times. The chain couples TRBV27 to TRBJ2-5; possibly TRBD1 for D (5 bases). This CDR3 region has 14 residues. Trimming removed 5 bases from V and 5 bases from J, with 15 bases in between. Germline loops: CDR1 MNHEY, CDR2 SMNVEV (reference sequence). CDR3 loop: CASSPQGRWETQYF. CDR3 sequence (DNA): TGTGCCAGCAGTCCCCAGGGCAGGTGGGAGACCCAGTACTTC.

In this sample, this clonotype turned up many times. The CDR3 reads CASSFGSGANVLTF. CDR3 in DNA: TGTGCCAGCAGTTTCGGCTCTGGGGCCAACGTCCTGACTTTC. The chain has TRBV27 and TRBJ2-6, with D uncertain. CDR3 length: 14 amino acids. The V end was cut by 3 bases, the J end by 0 bases, with 3 bases between. Germline loops: CDR1 MNHEY, CDR2 SMNVEV (reference sequence).

This clonotype came up many times. The chain carries TRBV20-1 and TRBJ2-7; TRBD2 is a possible D gene (5 bases). In germline, CDR1 is DFQATT, CDR2 SNEGSKA (reference sequence). The length of the CDR3 is 12 residues. Trimming pared 6 bases from V and 3 bases from J, leaving 12 bases between. DNA of the CDR3: TGCAGTGCATACGACGGGATCTACGAGCAGTACTTC. Its translation is CSAYDGIYEQYF.

This clonotype has a count of ten or more. This sequence joins TRBV7-3 and TRBJ1-5; D gene unclear. Germline V gives CDR1 SGHTA, CDR2 FQGTGA. This CDR3 contains 13 residues. V lost 5 bases, J lost 2 bases, and 7 bases lay in between. The CDR3 reads CASSDGGNQPQHF. DNA of the CDR3: TGTGCCAGCAGCGATGGGGGCAATCAGCCCCAGCATTTT.

In its sample, this clonotype was seen many times. V and J are TRBV27 and TRBJ2-7; no clear D. V was shortened by 8 bases and J by 7 bases, with 15 bases between the two germline ends. Germline V gives CDR1 MNHEY, CDR2 SMNVEV (reference sequence). The CDR3 consists of 12 residues. The CDR3 nucleotides read TGTGCCAGCCAGAAGGCGACTGGTGAGCAGTACTTC. Translating it yields CASQKATGEQYF.

The sample holds many counts of this clonotype. Germline is not matched at one junction end, which may reflect a read error. J is TRBJ1-1 and V is TRBV12-3 or TRBV12-4; possible D gene TRBD1, 5 bases. The CDR3 covers 13 residues. The CDR3, as DNA: TGTGCCAGCAGGTTAGGACAGAACACTGAAGCTTTCTTT. This encodes CASRLGQNTEAFF.

Ten or more counts support this clonotype. The chain carries TRBV20-1 and TRBJ2-7; the match to TRBD1 covers 8 bases. In germline, CDR1 is DFQATT, CDR2 SNEGSKA (reference sequence). Trimming cost V 1 base and J 3 bases; bases outside gene matches: 8. This CDR3 region has 15 residues. CDR3 in amino acids: CSARGSDRANYEQYF. The CDR3, as DNA: TGCAGTGCTAGAGGGTCGGACAGGGCAAACTACGAGCAGTACTTC.

This clonotype was recorded many times. V usage is TRBV7-2 and J usage is TRBJ2-7; TRBD2 aligns across 9 bases. The junction had 6 bases not matched to a gene; V was cut back by 3 bases and J by 3 bases. Germline V lookup: CDR1 SGHTA, CDR2 FQGNSA. CDR3 length equals 15 residues. CDR3 in DNA: TGTGCCAGCAGCTTTCCGCCTAGCGGGGACTACGAGCAGTACTTC. It yields the protein CASSFPPSGDYEQYF.

This clonotype was seen ten or more times. The V call is TRBV5-5, the J call TRBJ2-3, with D possibly TRBD1 on 6 matching bases. The CDR3 is made up of 14 amino acids. The V gene's germline CDR1 is SGHKS and CDR2 YYEKEE (reference sequence). V was shortened by 0 bases and J by 7 bases, with 12 bases between the two germline ends. The chain's CDR3 is CASSLEQGPNTQYF. The CDR3 nucleotides read TGTGCCAGCAGCTTGGAACAGGGTCCAAATACGCAGTATTTT. Full variable domain (missing parts from reference TRBV5-5 and TRBJ2-3): DAGVTQSPTHLIKTRGQQVTLRCSPISGHKSVSWYQQVLGQGPQFIFQYYEKEERGRGNFPDRFSARQFPNYSSELNVNALLLGDSALYLCASSLEQGPNTQYFGPGTRLTVL.

This clonotype was recorded many times. This chain links TRBV20-1 with TRBJ1-6; 11 positions agree with TRBD1. Trimming removed 3 bases from V and 13 bases from J; junction bases left unmatched: 11. Germline assignment: CDR1 DFQATT and CDR2 SNEGSKA (reference sequence). This CDR3 region has 15 residues. CDR3: CSASNLPGQGGPLHF. As DNA, the CDR3 is TGCAGTGCTAGCAACCTACCGGGACAGGGGGGGCCCCTCCACTTT.

This clonotype was detected many times. This chain connects TRBV7-3 to TRBJ1-1; D is undetermined. V lost 2 bases and J 4 bases, leaving 8 bases between the germline ends. CDR3 length: 13 residues. Germline V CDR1 and CDR2: SGHTA, FQGTGA. CDR3 nucleotides: TGTGCCAGCAGCTTATGGGGAGGCACTGAAGCTTTCTTT. Its translation is CASSLWGGTEAFF.

This clonotype appeared many times. This chain uses TRBV7-8 with TRBJ1-1; the D is unclear. The CDR3 length is 14 residues. CDR1 and CDR2 (germline): SGHVS, FQNEAQ. V dropped 1 base and J dropped 4 bases, with 10 bases sitting between them. CDR3 nucleotide sequence: TGTGCCAGCAGCTTAGGTAGAGGACGCACTGAAGCTTTCTTT. Its translation is CASSLGRGRTEAFF.

This clonotype showed up many times. The gene calls are TRBV3-1 and TRBJ2-7, with D unclear. The V end was cut by 3 bases, the J end by 7 bases, with 16 bases between. The CDR3 totals 14 residues. Germline V gene sequence: CDR1 LGHDT, CDR2 YNNKEL (reference sequence). The CDR3 loop is CASSQPRRYWEQYF. The DNA of the CDR3 is TGTGCCAGCAGCCAGCCACGGCGGTATTGGGAGCAGTACTTC.